One sample yielded the 31 T cell receptor beta chains listed below, sequenced in a study of blood T cell repertoires in COVID-19. Assay: immunoSEQ multiplex PCR; the TCRdb copy retains only in-frame clones and omits some. Seen here are roughly 110,000 clones, roughly 83% observed once, and the top ten hold around 0.77%. The specimen sequenced was peripheral blood. All receptors come from a woman aged 70-85 years with acute or convalescent COVID-19.

This clone turned up a few times. The chain carries TRBV24-1 and TRBJ2-1, with 9 bases matching TRBD1. The germline gives CDR1 KGHDR, CDR2 SFDVKD. V gave up 10 bases and J gave up 6 bases; unmatched junction bases: 12. The length of the CDR3 is 15 residues. CDR3 bases: TGTGCCACGACGGGACAGGGCGAGGAGTCCAATGAGCAGTTCTTC. Translating it yields CATTGQGEESNEQFF.

The CDR3 protein is CASSPEQGRLGNTIYF. The DNA of the CDR3 is TGTGCCAGCAGCCCCGAACAGGGGAGACTGGGAAACACCATATATTTT. The genes are TRBV4-2 and TRBJ1-3, with 7 bases lining up with TRBD1. The CDR3 loop spans 16 amino acids. Germline CDR1 and CDR2: LGHNA and YNFKEQ. The J segment lost 4 bases and the V segment lost 4 bases, leaving 10 bases of the junction unmatched.

This sequence joins TRBV6-5 and TRBJ2-1; 12 bases are a match to TRBD2. J gave up 10 bases and V 5 bases, and 6 bases lay outside the gene matches. This CDR3 comprises 14 residues. CDR1 is MNHEY, CDR2 SVGAGI, per germline. Here the CDR3 DNA reads TGTGCCAGCAGTAGAGGGACTAGCGGGTTCGAGCAGTTCTTC. Its protein product is CASSRGTSGFEQFF.

The V gene is TRBV30, the J gene TRBJ1-6; 7 nucleotides agree with TRBD1. CDR3 size: 15 residues. Germline assignment: CDR1 GTSNPN and CDR2 SVGIG (reference sequence). The V gene end was trimmed by 2 bases and the J gene end by 8 bases; junction bases not matched to a gene: 9. The CDR3 bases are TGTGCCTGGAGTTTGGGCAGGGGGACGTATTCACCCCTCCACTTT. Residues: CAWSLGRGTYSPLHF.

The chain couples TRBV19 to TRBJ2-7; a weak D match, TRBD2 (5 bases). Germline CDR1 is LNHDA and CDR2 is SQIVND (reference sequence). CDR3 length: 13 amino acids. The V and J ends lost 8 bases and 6 bases respectively, with 17 bases between them. Written as DNA, the CDR3 is TGTGCCAGTGAATGGACTCGTGGAACCGAGCAGTACTTC. This codes for CASEWTRGTEQYF.

The gene calls are TRBV19 and TRBJ2-7; TRBD1 matches 10 bases. The CDR3 consists of 16 residues. Germline CDR1 is LNHDA and CDR2 is SQIVND (reference sequence). J lost 4 bases, V lost 5 bases, and 11 bases had no gene match. The CDR3 region has the DNA TGTGCCAGTAGTGTAGCCGGGACAGGGGTCGGATACGAGCAGTACTTC. Its protein is CASSVAGTGVGYEQYF.

As concerns this clone: The identical CDR3 is also encoded by other nucleotide sequences in the sample. The chain has TRBV6-5 and TRBJ2-5; the D is unclear. CDR1 MNHEY and CDR2 SVGAGI come from the germline V gene. This CDR3 contains 12 residues. The V and J ends lost 4 bases and 4 bases respectively, with 7 bases between them. The CDR3 is CASSSRGETQYF. The CDR3 DNA is TGTGCCAGCAGTTCCCGAGGAGAGACCCAGTACTTC.

In this sample, this clone turned up a few times. This chain joins TRBV6-5 and TRBJ1-2; a possible D gene is TRBD1 (6 bases). Germline loops: CDR1 MNHEY, CDR2 SVGAGI. Trimming shortened V by 6 bases and J by 4 bases, and 12 bases separated the two germline ends. The CDR3 runs 13 residues. CDR3 DNA: TGTGCCAGCAGCGCCGGACAGTTCTATGGCTACACCTTC. It is translated as CASSAGQFYGYTF.

The chain employs TRBV5-1 and TRBJ2-5; TRBD2 matches 12 bases. The CDR3 has 17 residues. Germline CDR1 reads SGHRS; CDR2 reads YFSETQ. J lost 5 bases, V lost 4 bases, and 12 bases had no gene match. The CDR3 coding sequence is TGCGCCAGCAGCGCCCAACCTAGCGGGGGGGCGGGTGAGACCCAGTACTTC. This encodes CASSAQPSGGAGETQYF.

The chain is built from TRBV10-3 and TRBJ2-2; TRBD1 matches 7 bases. CDR3 size: 15 residues. CDR1 is ENHRY and CDR2 is SYGVKD in the germline V gene. With V trimmed by 2 bases and J by 0 bases, 0 bases remained unmatched. The CDR3 sequence is CAISEGTANTGELFF. In nucleotides, the CDR3 is TGTGCCATCAGTGAGGGGACAGCGAACACCGGGGAGCTGTTTTTT.

The chain uses TRBV11-1 and TRBJ2-1; a weak D match, TRBD2 (5 bases). V was cut by 4 bases and J by 8 bases, with 21 bases left in between. The CDR3 is made up of 16 amino acids. In germline, CDR1 is SGHAT, CDR2 FQDESV (reference sequence). The DNA for the CDR3 is TGTGCCAGCAGCTGGGGAAGGACGGGGAGCCTGGATGAGCAGTTCTTC. It translates to CASSWGRTGSLDEQFF.

This rearrangement joins TRBV9 to TRBJ2-1; TRBD2 aligns across 9 bases. This CDR3 comprises 15 residues. The J segment lost 8 bases and the V segment lost 4 bases, leaving 10 bases of the junction unmatched. The germline gives CDR1 SGDLS, CDR2 YYNGEE. CDR3 in amino acids: CASSPRWAGGHEQFF. Here the CDR3 DNA reads TGTGCCAGCAGCCCGAGGTGGGCGGGAGGGCATGAGCAGTTCTTC.

This chain connects TRBV7-7 to TRBJ2-3; 13 positions match TRBD2. The V gene end was trimmed by 1 base and the J gene end by 1 base; junction bases not matched to a gene: 5. Germline V CDR1 and CDR2: SSHAT, FNYEAQ (reference sequence). The CDR3 runs 18 residues. In DNA, the CDR3 is TGTGCCAGCAGCTTAGGCCTCGGGACTAGCGGGGGCACAGATACGCAGTATTTT. Translation gives CASSLGLGTSGGTDTQYF.

This rearrangement joins TRBV4-1 to TRBJ1-4; D is unclear. This CDR3 contains 16 residues. The V and J ends lost 4 bases and 8 bases respectively, with 20 bases between them. Germline V gene lookup returns CDR1 MGHRA and CDR2 YSYEKL. The DNA for the CDR3 is TGCGCCAGCAGCCCTTTTCCTCGCCAAGGAGGGGAAAAACTGTTTTTT. Translating it yields CASSPFPRQGGEKLFF.

The chain carries TRBV19 and TRBJ2-7, with 11 bases aligning to TRBD1. The CDR3 consists of 15 residues. Germline V gene sequence: CDR1 LNHDA, CDR2 SQIVND (reference sequence). V shed 3 bases and J 3 bases; nucleotides not matched to a gene: 4. CDR3 sequence reads: CASSIRGQGDYEQYF. CDR3 bases: TGTGCCAGTAGTATTAGGGGACAGGGGGACTACGAGCAGTACTTC.

The rearrangement uses TRBV27 and TRBJ1-5; 10 bases line up with TRBD1. Trimming cost V 1 base and J 2 bases; bases outside gene matches: 2. CDR1 and CDR2 (germline): MNHEY, SMNVEV (reference sequence). This CDR3 comprises 16 residues. CDR3 residues: CASSLFGTGGNQPQHF. In DNA, the CDR3 is TGTGCCAGCAGTTTATTTGGGACAGGGGGCAATCAGCCCCAGCATTTT.

The rearrangement joins TRBV9 to TRBJ1-3; D is unclear. Germline assignment: CDR1 SGDLS and CDR2 YYNGEE. CDR3 size: 16 residues. The ends were cut back, 4 bases at V and 0 bases at J, with 14 bases in the middle. CDR3 coding DNA: TGTGCCAGCAGCCCTTCCTATCGGAGCTCTGGAAACACCATATATTTT. Encoded protein: CASSPSYRSSGNTIYF.

The rearrangement uses TRBV9 and TRBJ2-7; 7 bases map to TRBD2. The CDR3 contains 14 residues. V gave up 0 bases and J gave up 11 bases; unmatched junction bases: 11. Germline V gene lookup returns CDR1 SGDLS and CDR2 YYNGEE. CDR3 in amino acids: CASSVEIAGPVKYF. In nucleotides, the CDR3 is TGTGCCAGCAGCGTAGAAATAGCGGGCCCGGTTAAGTACTTC.

This clone was counted a few times. This sequence joins TRBV19 and TRBJ1-2; D is uncertain. The CDR3 covers 15 residues. V dropped 7 bases and J dropped 8 bases, with 23 bases sitting between them. Germline-derived CDR1 and CDR2 are LNHDA and SQIVND (reference sequence). The DNA of the CDR3 is TGTGCCAGTAACGAGGGAGGGTCCGAGGTGGGCGGCTACACCTTC. This gives the protein CASNEGGSEVGGYTF.

There are a few counts of this clone. The chain recombines TRBV6-5 with TRBJ1-3; TRBD1 agrees at 7 bases. The CDR3 runs to 14 residues. J lost 4 bases, V lost 6 bases, and 6 bases had no gene match. Germline lookup yields CDR1 MNHEY and CDR2 SVGAGI. The CDR3 DNA follows: TGTGCCAGCAGGCGACAGGGAACCGGAAACACCATATATTTT. Translation gives CASRRQGTGNTIYF.

The rearrangement links TRBV2 to TRBJ2-1; 9 bases are a match to TRBD2. The V and J ends lost 8 bases and 2 bases, in that order; junction bases with no gene match: 1. The germline V gene encodes CDR1 SNHLY and CDR2 FYNNEI. The CDR3 totals 13 residues. CDR3 sequence: CASAGGPYNEQFF. In DNA, the CDR3 is TGTGCCAGCGCGGGAGGGCCCTACAATGAGCAGTTCTTC.

The chain has TRBV7-8 and TRBJ1-5; D call uncertain. The V end was cut by 1 base, the J end by 5 bases, with 12 bases between. CDR3 length: 15 amino acids. Germline V gives CDR1 SGHVS, CDR2 FQNEAQ. CDR3 bases: TGTGCCAGCAGCTTAGAGGAGGGTAAGGATCAGCCCCAGCATTTT. Translating it yields CASSLEEGKDQPQHF.

The V call is TRBV10-1, the J call TRBJ1-2, with a weak D call TRBD1 (5 bases). Germline assignment: CDR1 WNHNN and CDR2 SYGVQD (reference sequence). This CDR3 region has 15 residues. Trimming shortened V by 6 bases and J by 8 bases, and 22 bases separated the two germline ends. The CDR3 sequence: CASRSRDSGYWGYTF. The CDR3 DNA reads as TGCGCCAGCAGATCTCGGGACTCCGGGTACTGGGGCTACACCTTC.

J is TRBJ1-5 and V is TRBV5-4; 8 bases match TRBD1. The germline CDR1 and CDR2 sequences are SGHNT and YYREEE (reference sequence). V was clipped by 3 bases and J by 0 bases; unmatched bases: 2. The CDR3 spans 15 residues. The chain's CDR3 is CASSSGTGSNQPQHF. CDR3 sequence (DNA): TGTGCCAGCAGCTCCGGGACAGGTAGCAATCAGCCCCAGCATTTT.

The chain recombines TRBV4-1 with TRBJ1-3; D is ambiguous. The germline gives CDR1 MGHRA, CDR2 YSYEKL. Trimming cost V 5 bases and J 0 bases, with 8 bases left between them. This CDR3 comprises 14 residues. The CDR3 nucleotides read TGCGCCAGCAGCTGGGGAGACTCTGGAAACACCATATATTTT. It is translated as CASSWGDSGNTIYF.

The chain recombines TRBV28 with TRBJ1-2; D not resolved. V was trimmed by 6 bases and J by 1 base, leaving 6 bases between them. This CDR3 comprises 12 residues. Germline CDR1 is MDHEN and CDR2 is SYDVKM. The CDR3 spells CASRSDNYGYTF. CDR3 bases: TGTGCCAGCAGGTCAGATAACTATGGCTACACCTTC.

This clone has only a few counts. The chain employs TRBV5-1 and TRBJ2-1, with 9 bases that match TRBD1. The CDR3 has 16 residues. V shed 0 bases, J shed 3 bases, and the junction held 4 bases outside the gene matches. Germline CDR1 is SGHRS and CDR2 is YFSETQ. In DNA, the CDR3 is TGCGCCAGCAGCTTGGCCGTGGACAGGGGCTACAATGAGCAGTTCTTC. Translation: CASSLAVDRGYNEQFF.

This clone was seen a few times. The V and J genes are TRBV5-4 and TRBJ1-2; tentatively, D is TRBD1 (5 bases). The CDR3 totals 14 residues. The ends were cut back, 1 base at V and 2 bases at J, with 9 bases in the middle. In germline, CDR1 is SGHNT, CDR2 YYREEE (reference sequence). The CDR3, as DNA: TGTGCCAGCAGCTTGCGTCGGGGGAACTATGGCTACACCTTC. Translating it yields CASSLRRGNYGYTF.

This clone was counted between two and nine times. The rearrangement joins TRBV5-1 to TRBJ2-2, with 11 bases that match TRBD2. V lost 2 bases, J lost 0 bases, and 0 bases stayed unmatched. CDR3 length equals 16 residues. In germline, CDR1 is SGHRS, CDR2 YFSETQ. The CDR3 loop is CASSFSGGANTGELFF. The CDR3 region has the DNA TGCGCCAGCAGCTTTAGCGGGGGGGCGAACACCGGGGAGCTGTTTTTT.

This chain uses TRBV12-3 or TRBV12-4 with TRBJ2-7, with a possible D match to TRBD2 (5 bases). Trimming left V 5 bases short and J 5 bases short, with 13 bases between. The CDR3 contains 13 residues. CDR3 amino acids: CASSPVGIDEQYF. The CDR3 bases are TGTGCCAGCAGTCCGGTCGGGATTGACGAGCAGTACTTC.

V and J are TRBV6-6 and TRBJ1-6, with TRBD1 matching over 9 bases. With V trimmed by 2 bases and J by 6 bases, 5 bases remained unmatched. Germline V CDR1 and CDR2: MNHNY, SVGAGI (reference sequence). The CDR3 contains 16 residues. In DNA, the CDR3 is TGTGCCAGCAGTTACCTACAGGGGGCTGGTAATTCACCCCTCCACTTT. This translates into CASSYLQGAGNSPLHF.